This note documents a single TCR beta chain sequence. The antigen remains unidentified. Trimming left V 1 base short and J 0 bases short, with 6 bases between. This CDR3 has 15 amino acids. Germline lookup yields CDR1 SEHNR and CDR2 FQNEAQ (reference sequence). The data are from a study of cytomegalovirus exposure and HLA in healthy donors. Study-level results: Specificity for CMV antigens was confirmed in vitro for three of the CMV-associated chains. Cytomegalovirus-associated status was assigned to approximately 160 TCR beta chains. High sensitivity and specificity were reportedly achieved when the classifier diagnosed cytomegalovirus status. It was found in a later analysis that first-cohort TCR clusters tended to co-occur in the 90 to 150 validation repertoires.

Sequencing used immunoSEQ multiplex PCR; TCRdb keeps in-frame clones, though not all of them. In the table there are approximately 60,000 clones, around 90% of which are singletons. The receptor comes from a man aged 18 to 29 in good health and CMV-seronegative. This sequence joins TRBV7-9 and TRBJ1-4; no definite D call. What was sequenced was PBMCs. Written as DNA, the CDR3 is TGTGCCAGCAGCTTAGAGACAACAACTAATGAAAAACTGTTTTTT. Residues: CASSLETTTNEKLFF.